One and the same sample provided the 10 T cell receptor beta chains below, sequenced in a study of T cell changes during pregnancy in multiple sclerosis (dated by TCRdb to about 2019). The library was built by means of the immunoSEQ multiplex PCR assay. TCRdb stores this immuneACCESS table with in-frame sequences only. Part of the clones is absent; in the studies checked, under half of the shortfall reflects unresolved V genes, and no reason is known for the rest. This sample lists about 50,000 clones; 92% were detected once. Clones ranked in the top ten supply 0.35% to 0.45% of the sample. The sequencing here drew on CD4+ T cells from peripheral blood mononuclear cells, taken after pregnancy. These receptors all come from a female donor with multiple sclerosis, enrolled in a pregnancy study.

The J gene is TRBJ1-5, the V gene TRBV28; TRBD1 might be the D (6 bases). CDR1 and CDR2 from the germline V gene are MDHEN and SYDVKM. The CDR3 extends over 16 amino acids. V lost 0 bases, J lost 4 bases, and 13 bases lay in between. This CDR3 is CASSLWVGQGNQPQHF. The DNA of the CDR3 is TGTGCCAGCAGTTTATGGGTCGGGCAGGGGAATCAGCCCCAGCATTTT.

The genes are TRBV28 and TRBJ1-4; 7 bases fit TRBD1. Germline trimming cut 6 bases from V and 3 bases from J; bases unmatched to any gene: 7. The CDR3 is 15 amino acids. Germline-derived CDR1 and CDR2 are MDHEN and SYDVKM. The CDR3 region is CASSSRDSSNEKLFF. In DNA form, the CDR3 reads TGTGCCAGCAGCTCAAGGGACAGTTCTAATGAAAAACTGTTTTTT.

V usage is TRBV18 and J usage is TRBJ2-5, with 8 bases identical to TRBD1. Trimming at V came to 1 base and at J to 5 bases, leaving 9 bases not matched to a gene. Germline lookup yields CDR1 KGHSH and CDR2 LQKENI. This CDR3 has 16 amino acids. The CDR3 DNA reads as TGTGCCAGCTCACCACGACTCCAGGGGGCGGGGGAGACCCAGTACTTC. Amino acid sequence: CASSPRLQGAGETQYF.

J is TRBJ1-5 and V is TRBV6-1; the D gene is possibly TRBD1 (6 bases). Germline V gives CDR1 MNHNS, CDR2 SASEGT. The length of the CDR3 is 13 residues. Trimming cost V 7 bases and J 9 bases, with 16 bases left between them. DNA for the CDR3: TGTGCCAGCAACGGGAACAGGGAGCGGCCCCAGCATTTT. The encoded protein is CASNGNRERPQHF.

The chain uses TRBV2 and TRBJ1-2; 7 bases match TRBD1. This CDR3 is built from 13 residues. Germline V gene data show CDR1 as SNHLY and CDR2 as FYNNEI. Germline trimming cut 7 bases from V and 2 bases from J; bases unmatched to any gene: 4. The CDR3, as DNA: TGTGCCAGCAACGGACAGGCGAACTATGGCTACACCTTC. It specifies CASNGQANYGYTF.

The chain carries TRBV29-1 and TRBJ1-3, with 8 bases identical to TRBD1. The CDR3 is 15 amino acids. Unmatched junction bases numbered 8, after V lost 4 bases and J lost 3 bases. Germline V gene lookup returns CDR1 SQVTM and CDR2 ANQGSEA. The CDR3 protein is CSVGYGTGFGNTIYF. The CDR3 DNA sequence: TGCAGCGTTGGATACGGGACAGGTTTTGGAAACACCATATATTTT. Filled out from reference TRBV29-1 and TRBJ1-3, the complete variable domain reads SAVISQKPSRDICQRGTSLTIQCQVDSQVTMMFWYRQQPGQSLTLIATANQGSEATYESGFVIDKFPISRPNLTFSTLTVSNMSPEDSSIYLCSVGYGTGFGNTIYFGEGSWLTVV.

V usage is TRBV27 and J usage is TRBJ2-1, with 7 positions matching TRBD1. The V and J ends lost 5 bases and 4 bases, in that order; junction bases with no gene match: 14. The CDR3 consists of 17 residues. Germline assignment: CDR1 MNHEY and CDR2 SMNVEV (reference sequence). CDR3 protein: CASSTAGGPLPYNEQFF. CDR3 bases: TGTGCCAGCAGTACCGCAGGGGGACCCTTACCTTACAATGAGCAGTTCTTC.

V gene TRBV9 combines with J gene TRBJ2-3; maybe TRBD2 (7 bases). The CDR3 loop spans 17 amino acids. The V gene lost 0 bases and the J gene lost 4 bases, with 18 bases spanning the gap. Germline V gives CDR1 SGDLS, CDR2 YYNGEE. CDR3 coding DNA: TGTGCCAGCAGCGTAGAGGGGGGGGGCCTGAGGGCAGATACGCAGTATTTT. Protein: CASSVEGGGLRADTQYF.

The V and J genes are TRBV6-6 and TRBJ1-3; 7 bases map to TRBD1. Germline trimming cut 0 bases from V and 7 bases from J; bases unmatched to any gene: 6. The CDR3 loop spans 15 amino acids. Germline loops: CDR1 MNHNY, CDR2 SVGAGI (reference sequence). The CDR3 spells CASSYSDRTSNTIYF. As DNA, the CDR3 is TGTGCCAGCAGTTACTCGGACAGGACTTCCAACACCATATATTTT.

The rearrangement links TRBV7-2 to TRBJ2-3, with D perhaps TRBD1 (5 bases). The CDR3 runs 12 residues. Germline V gene data show CDR1 as SGHTA and CDR2 as FQGNSA. The ends were cut back, 5 bases at V and 8 bases at J, with 11 bases in the middle. The CDR3 sequence is CASSPRGRTQYF. The CDR3 DNA reads TGTGCCAGCAGCCCAAGGGGCCGTACGCAGTATTTT. Looking up the rest from reference TRBV7-2 and TRBJ2-3 gives the full variable domain: GAGVSQSPSNKVTEKGKDVELRCDPISGHTALYWYRQSLGQGLEFLIYFQGNSAPDKSGLPSDRFSAERTGGSVSTLTIQRTQQEDSAVYLCASSPRGRTQYFGPGTRLTVL.